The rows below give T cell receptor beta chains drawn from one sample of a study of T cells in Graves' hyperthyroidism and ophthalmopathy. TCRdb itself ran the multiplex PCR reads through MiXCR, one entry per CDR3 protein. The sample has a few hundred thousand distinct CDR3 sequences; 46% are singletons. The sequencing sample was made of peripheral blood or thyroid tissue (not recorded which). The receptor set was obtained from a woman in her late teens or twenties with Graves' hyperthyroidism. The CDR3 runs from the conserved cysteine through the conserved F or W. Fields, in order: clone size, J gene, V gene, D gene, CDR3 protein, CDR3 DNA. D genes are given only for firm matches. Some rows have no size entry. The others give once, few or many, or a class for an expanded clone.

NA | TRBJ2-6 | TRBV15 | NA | CATSTNYEQGSGANVLTF | TGTGCCACCAGCACCAACTACGAGCAGGGTTCTGGGGCCAACGTCCTGACTTTC
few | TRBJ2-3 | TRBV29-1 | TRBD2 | CSVRGLAGDTAQYF | TGCAGCGTTCGCGGACTAGCGGGAGACACGGCGCAGTATTTT
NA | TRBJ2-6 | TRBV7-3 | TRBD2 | CASSPGLAAGSSGANVLTF | TGTGCCAGCAGCCCAGGACTAGCGGCAGGGAGCTCTGGGGCCAACGTCCTGACTTTC
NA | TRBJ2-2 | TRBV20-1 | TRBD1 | CSASGQGANTGELFF | TGCAGTGCGTCGGGACAGGGGGCGAACACCGGGGAGCTGTTTTTT
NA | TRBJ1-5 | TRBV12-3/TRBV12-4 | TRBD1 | CASSRQGKYQHF | TGTGCCAGCAGTCGACAGGGAAAGTACCAGCATTTT
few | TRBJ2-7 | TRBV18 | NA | CASSKSPDYEQYF | TGTGCCAGCTCGAAGTCTCCCGACTACGAGCAGTACTTC
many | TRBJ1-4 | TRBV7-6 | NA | CASSLTTGLGEKLFF | TGTGCCAGCAGCCTCACGACGGGTTTAGGGGAAAAACTGTTTTTT
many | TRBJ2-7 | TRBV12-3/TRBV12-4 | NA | CASSPAGPPSEQYF | TGTGCCAGCAGTCCGGCGGGGCCCCCCTCCGAGCAGTACTTC
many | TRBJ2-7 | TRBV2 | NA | CASSAGVFYEQYF | TGTGCCAGCAGTGCTGGGGTTTTCTACGAGCAGTACTTC
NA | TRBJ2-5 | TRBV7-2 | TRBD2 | CASSLVSGGTETQYF | TGTGCCAGCAGCTTAGTTAGCGGGGGCACAGAGACCCAGTACTTC
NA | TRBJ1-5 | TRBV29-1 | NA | CSVGSGVPPQHF | TGCAGCGTTGGGTCAGGGGTTCCGCCCCAGCATTTT
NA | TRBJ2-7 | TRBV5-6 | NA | CASSVGSNEQYF | TGTGCCAGCAGCGTTGGCAGTAACGAGCAGTACTTC
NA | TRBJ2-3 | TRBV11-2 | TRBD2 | CASSLVLERGLTDTQYF | TGTGCCAGCAGCTTAGTGCTCGAGCGGGGACTCACAGATACGCAGTATTTT
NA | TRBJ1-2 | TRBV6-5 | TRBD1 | CASSYPAGGYGYTF | TGTGCCAGCAGTTATCCGGCAGGGGGCTATGGCTACACCTTC
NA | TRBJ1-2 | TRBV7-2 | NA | CASSSVVNYGYTF | TGTGCCAGCAGCTCCGTCGTAAACTATGGCTACACCTTC
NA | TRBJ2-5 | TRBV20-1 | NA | CSATSWDERFRVGETQYF | TGCAGTGCTACGAGTTGGGATGAGCGGTTCAGGGTCGGAGAGACCCAGTACTTC
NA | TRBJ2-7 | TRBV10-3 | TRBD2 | CAISYGRGYEQYF | TGTGCCATCAGTTATGGGAGGGGATACGAGCAGTACTTC
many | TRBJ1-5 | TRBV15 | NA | CATSSERLYSNQPQHF | TGTGCCACCAGCTCGGAGCGGCTTTATAGCAATCAGCCCCAGCATTTT
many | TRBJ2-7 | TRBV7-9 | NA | CASSPLPQEMNDEQYF | TGTGCCAGCAGCCCCTTACCCCAGGAGATGAACGACGAGCAGTACTTC
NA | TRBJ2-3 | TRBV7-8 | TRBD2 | CASSRPSGDTQYF | TGTGCCAGCAGCCGACCTAGCGGAGATACGCAGTATTTT
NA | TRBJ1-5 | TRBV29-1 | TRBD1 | CSPQGSNQPQHF | TGCAGCCCACAGGGGAGCAATCAGCCCCAGCATTTT
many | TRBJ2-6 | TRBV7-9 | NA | CASSLYLRNSGANVLTF | TGTGCCAGCAGCTTATATCTGCGGAACTCTGGGGCCAACGTCCTGACTTTC
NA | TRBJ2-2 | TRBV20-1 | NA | CSARAGGLDTGELFF | TGCAGTGCTAGAGCCGGGGGGCTAGACACCGGGGAGCTGTTTTTT
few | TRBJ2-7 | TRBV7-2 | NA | CASSLGLGRGEQYF | TGTGCCAGCAGCTTAGGGCTAGGTCGGGGTGAGCAGTACTTC
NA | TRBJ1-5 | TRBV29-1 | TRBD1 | CSARQGKYQPQHF | TGCAGCGCTAGACAGGGAAAGTACCAGCCCCAGCATTTT
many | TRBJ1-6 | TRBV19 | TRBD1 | CASSLGQGNSPLHF | TGTGCCAGTAGTCTCGGACAGGGGAATTCACCCCTCCACTTT